Detailed here is one T cell receptor beta chain. The data derive from a study of cytomegalovirus exposure and HLA in healthy donors. The germline V gene encodes CDR1 SEHNR and CDR2 FQNEAQ (reference sequence). V dropped 5 bases and J dropped 3 bases, with 11 bases sitting between them. The CDR3 is 14 residues long. Use of 60 Vbeta and 13 Jbeta primers characterized the PCR. Some clones are missing from TCRdb's copy, which holds only in-frame ones; the method was immunoSEQ multiplex PCR. The repertoire holds some 140,000 clones, with 79% as singletons. The TCR originated in a man aged 35 to 55 in good health and CMV-seropositive. The rearrangement uses TRBV7-9 and TRBJ2-1, with a possible D match to TRBD2 (5 bases). Source material: PBMCs. The CDR3 DNA reads TGTGCCAGCAGCCCTACGGGATTCTACAATGAGCAGTTCTTC. This codes for CASSPTGFYNEQFF.